The 22 T cell receptor beta chains given below trace back to one sample, sequenced in a study of TIL therapy for anti-PD-1-resistant metastatic lung cancer. Described time point: pre-treatment sample, taken before nivolumab and TIL therapy. This was the immunoSEQ v3 assay. Libraries were prepared by immunoSEQ multiplex PCR; TCRdb keeps only in-frame clonotypes and omits some of them. The profile shows about 60,000 clones, roughly 84% of them singletons. The sample consisted of blood, taken at baseline. The receptors shown here come from a person aged 25 to 85 with non-small cell lung cancer.

This chain connects TRBV19 to TRBJ1-1, with D possibly being TRBD1 (6 bases). Germline values: CDR1 LNHDA, CDR2 SQIVND (reference sequence). The CDR3 runs 17 residues. The germline V and J ends were trimmed by 5 bases and 4 bases, with 23 bases remaining between them. The CDR3 DNA follows: TGTGCCAGTAGTGTCACCGGGACACCTGGGGCGTCCACTGAAGCTTTCTTT. It is translated as CASSVTGTPGASTEAFF.

This clone appeared once. The gene calls are TRBV19 and TRBJ2-4; possibly TRBD2 for D (6 bases). Germline V CDR1 and CDR2: LNHDA, SQIVND (reference sequence). Trimming removed 3 bases at V and 15 bases at J, with 21 bases between. The CDR3 sequence is 14 residues long. Written as DNA, the CDR3 is TGTGCCAGTAGTATCACAGGCGGGACCACGGGCCTGTACTTC. Translated: CASSITGGTTGLYF.

The chain recombines TRBV2 with TRBJ1-2; D perhaps matches TRBD1 (5 bases). From germline, CDR1 is SNHLY and CDR2 FYNNEI. The V gene lost 0 bases and the J gene lost 0 bases, with 11 bases spanning the gap. This CDR3 contains 16 residues. Here the CDR3 DNA reads TGTGCCAGCAGTGAAGCGGGGCAAGTAGCTAACTATGGCTACACCTTC. Translated, it gives CASSEAGQVANYGYTF. Looking up the rest from reference TRBV2 and TRBJ1-2 gives the full variable domain: EPEVTQTPSHQVTQMGQEVILRCVPISNHLYFYWYRQILGQKVEFLVSFYNNEISEKSEIFDDQFSVERPDGSNFTLKIRSTKLEDSAMYFCASSEAGQVANYGYTFGSGTRLTVV.

J is TRBJ2-3 and V is TRBV9; 9 nucleotides agree with TRBD2. Trimming cost V 4 bases and J 2 bases; bases outside gene matches: 11. The CDR3 totals 17 residues. Per the germline V gene, CDR1 is SGDLS and CDR2 is YYNGEE. The CDR3, as DNA: TGTGCCAGCAGCTGGGATCCTAGCGGGGCTGACACAGATACGCAGTATTTT. Its protein product is CASSWDPSGADTDTQYF.

The genes are TRBV15 and TRBJ1-4; D remains ambiguous. V lost 5 bases and J 2 bases, leaving 12 bases between the germline ends. The CDR3 loop spans 15 amino acids. From germline, CDR1 is LNHNV and CDR2 YYDKDF (reference sequence). In DNA, the CDR3 is TGTGCCACCAGCCCCAGAGTGGGGACTAATGAAAAACTGTTTTTT. Its protein product is CATSPRVGTNEKLFF.

V is TRBV27 and J is TRBJ1-1, with D perhaps matching TRBD1 (6 bases). V was trimmed by 5 bases and J by 3 bases, leaving 13 bases between them. Germline V gene data show CDR1 as MNHEY and CDR2 as SMNVEV (reference sequence). The CDR3 length is 14 residues. The CDR3 DNA reads TGTGCCAGCAGTCTTACAGGGAGGTACACTGAAGCTTTCTTT. Translated, it gives CASSLTGRYTEAFF.

V is TRBV29-1 and J is TRBJ1-2, with unresolved D. The germline CDR1 and CDR2 sequences are SQVTM and ANQGSEA. Trimming left V 1 base short and J 7 bases short, with 13 bases between. This CDR3 is built from 13 residues. The chain's CDR3 is CSVEALLIGGYTF. Written as DNA, the CDR3 is TGCAGCGTTGAAGCCCTGCTAATCGGTGGCTACACCTTC.

The chain combines TRBV2 with TRBJ2-1, with 8 bases that match TRBD2. The CDR3 extends over 16 amino acids. The germline V gene has CDR1 SNHLY and CDR2 FYNNEI. V shed 8 bases and J 0 bases; nucleotides not matched to a gene: 9. The CDR3: CASLVGAGASYNEQFF. The DNA for the CDR3 is TGTGCCAGCCTAGTCGGAGCGGGGGCCTCCTACAATGAGCAGTTCTTC.

The rearrangement links TRBV2 to TRBJ2-3, with TRBD1 matching 10 bases. This CDR3 has 14 residues. Per germline, CDR1 SNHLY and CDR2 FYNNEI. The V and J ends lost 5 bases and 3 bases, in that order; junction bases with no gene match: 2. The CDR3, as DNA: TGTGCCAGCAGTTCGGGACAGGGGACAGATACGCAGTATTTT. Its translation is CASSSGQGTDTQYF.

This clone was recorded once. The CDR3 region is CASSPTGLGTEAFF. CDR3 coding DNA: TGTGCCAGCAGCCCGACAGGCCTTGGAACTGAAGCTTTCTTT. The V and J genes are TRBV6-5 and TRBJ1-1, with D tentatively TRBD1 (6 bases). The germline gives CDR1 MNHEY, CDR2 SVGAGI. Trimming shortened V by 6 bases and J by 5 bases, and 16 bases separated the two germline ends. The CDR3 covers 14 residues.

The gene calls are TRBV1 and TRBJ1-2; the table's D call TRBD1 went unverified against the DNA. TRBV1 is deemed a pseudogene. The CDR3 consists of 18 residues. The CDR3 reads CTSSPRLNLQGSNYGYTF. The CDR3, as DNA: TGCACCAGCAGTCCGAGACTAAATCTACAGGGGAGTAACTATGGCTACACCTTC.

The V and J genes are TRBV3-1 (or the pseudogene TRBV3-2) and TRBJ2-2; 7 bases are a match to TRBD2. Germline CDR1 LGHDT, CDR2 YNNKEL (reference sequence). The CDR3 extends over 17 amino acids. The V segment lost 4 bases and the J segment 1 base; nucleotides outside the gene matches: 9. The CDR3 coding sequence is TGTGCCAGCAGCCCCGATTCGACTAGCCTGAACACCGGGGAGCTGTTTTTT. Translating it yields CASSPDSTSLNTGELFF.

The rearrangement joins TRBV18 to TRBJ1-3; possible D gene TRBD1, 6 bases. Germline values: CDR1 KGHSH, CDR2 LQKENI. This CDR3 comprises 18 residues. The ends were cut back, 3 bases at V and 0 bases at J, with 18 bases in the middle. The CDR3 coding sequence is TGTGCCAGCTCACCGGGAGTTCAAGGGGGTCACTCTGGAAACACCATATATTTT. Amino acids: CASSPGVQGGHSGNTIYF.

The chain couples TRBV10-2 to TRBJ2-2; possible D gene TRBD2, 5 bases. V lost 4 bases and J 0 bases, leaving 9 bases between the germline ends. CDR3 length: 15 amino acids. Per germline, CDR1 WSHSY and CDR2 SAAADI. Here the CDR3 reads CASSVDGTNTGELFF. Written as DNA, the CDR3 is TGCGCCAGCAGTGTGGACGGGACGAACACCGGGGAGCTGTTTTTT.

The chain carries TRBV11-3 and TRBJ2-7; TRBD2 aligns across 7 bases. This CDR3 spans 14 amino acids. Germline V CDR1 and CDR2: SGHNT, YENEEA. V was pared by 5 bases and J by 2 bases, with 6 bases of the junction left unmatched. CDR3 DNA: TGTGCCAGCAGCAATCGGACTAGGCCCTACGAGCAGTACTTC. Translation: CASSNRTRPYEQYF.

This clone was recorded once. The chain uses TRBV5-8 and TRBJ1-1, with TRBD1 matching 9 bases. J lost 6 bases, V lost 1 base, and 10 bases had no gene match. Per germline, CDR1 SGHTS and CDR2 YDEGEE. The CDR3 length is 16 residues. CDR3 protein: CASSLLGQGLGSEAFF. The CDR3 DNA reads as TGTGCCAGCAGCTTGCTCGGACAGGGGCTAGGTTCTGAAGCTTTCTTT.

The chain links TRBV18 to TRBJ2-2; D call uncertain. The ends were cut back, 3 bases at V and 2 bases at J, with 10 bases in the middle. This CDR3 region has 15 residues. CDR1 is KGHSH and CDR2 is LQKENI in the germline V gene. In nucleotides, the CDR3 is TGTGCCAGCTCACCCCTGGGCCCCAACACCGGGGAGCTGTTTTTT. Protein sequence: CASSPLGPNTGELFF.

This sequence joins TRBV4-2 and TRBJ2-1; 9 nucleotides agree with TRBD2. Germline assignment: CDR1 LGHNA and CDR2 YNFKEQ. V shed 0 bases, J shed 5 bases, and the junction held 14 bases outside the gene matches. The CDR3 spans 19 residues. The CDR3 DNA is TGTGCCAGCAGCCAAGAGGTGTGGCGGGGGGGGAATACCCACAATGAGCAGTTCTTC. It yields the protein CASSQEVWRGGNTHNEQFF.

The chain combines TRBV19 with TRBJ2-7; 8 bases line up with TRBD2. After removal of 3 bases from V and 2 bases from J, the junction contained 3 bases not matched to a gene. The CDR3 extends over 14 amino acids. CDR1 is LNHDA and CDR2 is SQIVND in the germline V gene (reference sequence). The CDR3 DNA reads as TGTGCCAGTAGTATCACTAGCGGAGCCTACGAGCAGTACTTC. This codes for CASSITSGAYEQYF.

This chain connects TRBV7-9 to TRBJ2-1; TRBD2 agrees at 10 bases. V lost 5 bases to trimming and J lost 0 bases; unmatched junction nucleotides: 22. The CDR3 spans 22 residues. CDR1 SEHNR and CDR2 FQNEAQ come from the germline V gene (reference sequence). CDR3 residues: CASSTNFLRLAGNQRSYNEQFF. The CDR3 bases are TGTGCCAGCAGCACAAATTTCCTTAGACTAGCGGGTAACCAACGCTCCTACAATGAGCAGTTCTTC.

The chain recombines TRBV6-5 with TRBJ1-6; no reliable D call. With 7 bases removed from V and 3 bases from J, the gap between germline ends came to 10 bases. From germline, CDR1 is MNHEY and CDR2 SVGAGI. CDR3 length: 14 amino acids. The CDR3 DNA is TGTGCCAGCACGGAATCTTTCTATAATTCACCCCTCCACTTT. This gives the protein CASTESFYNSPLHF.

This clone was counted a few times. The chain employs TRBV11-2 and TRBJ1-3; 8 bases fit TRBD1. Germline CDR1 and CDR2: SGHAT and FQNNGV. The CDR3 extends over 16 amino acids. Germline trimming cut 0 bases from V and 4 bases from J; bases unmatched to any gene: 5. CDR3 sequence reads: CASSLDGGDRGNTIYF. The CDR3 DNA is TGTGCCAGCAGCTTAGATGGAGGGGACAGGGGAAACACCATATATTTT.